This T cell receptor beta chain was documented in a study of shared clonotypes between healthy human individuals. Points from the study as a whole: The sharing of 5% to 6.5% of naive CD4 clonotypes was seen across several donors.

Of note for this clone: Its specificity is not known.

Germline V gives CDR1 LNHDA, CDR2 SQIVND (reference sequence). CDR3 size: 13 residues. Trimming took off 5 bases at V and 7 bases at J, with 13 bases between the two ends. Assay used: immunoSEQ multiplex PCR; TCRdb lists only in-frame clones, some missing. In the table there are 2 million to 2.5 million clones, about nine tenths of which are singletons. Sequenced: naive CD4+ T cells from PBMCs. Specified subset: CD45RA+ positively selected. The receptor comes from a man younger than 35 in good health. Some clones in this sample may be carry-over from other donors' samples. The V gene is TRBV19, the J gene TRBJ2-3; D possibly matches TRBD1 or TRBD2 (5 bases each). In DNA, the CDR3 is TGTGCCAGTAGTGGGGACCTGCAGTATACGCAGTATTTT. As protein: CASSGDLQYTQYF.